These 5 T cell receptor beta chains originate from one sample sequenced in a study of cytomegalovirus exposure and HLA in healthy donors. Primers for the PCR totalled 60 Vbeta and 13 Jbeta. TCRdb's copy holds only in-frame clones and misses some; the assay was immunoSEQ multiplex PCR. Of about 95,000 clones in the sample, roughly two thirds were seen once. Sequencing was performed on PBMCs. The receptors shown here come from a woman aged 50 to 60 in good health and CMV-seropositive.

CDR3 coding DNA: TGTGCCAGCAGCACCTCGGGGCGGGAGGACAATGAGCAGTTCTTC. Translating it yields CASSTSGREDNEQFF. The chain employs TRBV9 and TRBJ2-1; TRBD2 matches 8 bases. Losses at the gene ends were 4 bases for V and 5 bases for J; bases not matched to a gene: 8. Per the germline V gene, CDR1 is SGDLS and CDR2 is YYNGEE. CDR3 length: 15 residues.

V is TRBV7-9 and J is TRBJ1-1, with D perhaps TRBD1 (6 bases). The CDR3 is 16 residues long. V lost 4 bases and J 0 bases, leaving 15 bases between the germline ends. Per germline, CDR1 SEHNR and CDR2 FQNEAQ (reference sequence). This CDR3 is CASSSWGQSMNTEAFF. Written as DNA, the CDR3 is TGTGCCAGCAGCTCATGGGGACAATCCATGAACACTGAAGCTTTCTTT.

The V call is TRBV28, the J call TRBJ2-2, with a weak D call TRBD1 (6 bases). CDR1 and CDR2 (germline): MDHEN, SYDVKM. V was cut by 7 bases and J by 8 bases, with 11 bases left in between. The CDR3 is made up of 12 amino acids. CDR3 region: CASTQGRGELFF. CDR3 nucleotides: TGTGCCAGCACTCAGGGGCGGGGGGAGCTGTTTTTT.

The gene calls are TRBV2 and TRBJ1-5; 10 bases are a match to TRBD1. The CDR3 has 15 residues. Trimming at V came to 7 bases and at J to 3 bases, leaving 6 bases not matched to a gene. Per germline, CDR1 SNHLY and CDR2 FYNNEI. CDR3 in amino acids: CASTEGTGDNQPQHF. CDR3 sequence (DNA): TGTGCCAGCACCGAGGGGACAGGGGACAATCAGCCCCAGCATTTT. Drawing the rest from reference TRBV2 and TRBJ1-5, the complete variable domain is EPEVTQTPSHQVTQMGQEVILRCVPISNHLYFYWYRQILGQKVEFLVSFYNNEISEKSEIFDDQFSVERPDGSNFTLKIRSTKLEDSAMYFCASTEGTGDNQPQHFGDGTRLSIL.

The rearrangement uses TRBV10-3 and TRBJ2-5, with D tentatively TRBD2 (6 bases). The CDR3 runs 12 residues. Germline CDR1 and CDR2: ENHRY and SYGVKD. Trimming took off 6 bases at V and 3 bases at J, with 8 bases between the two ends. The CDR3 DNA reads as TGTGCCATCAGGGGGGGAGAAGAGACCCAGTACTTC. Residues: CAIRGGEETQYF.